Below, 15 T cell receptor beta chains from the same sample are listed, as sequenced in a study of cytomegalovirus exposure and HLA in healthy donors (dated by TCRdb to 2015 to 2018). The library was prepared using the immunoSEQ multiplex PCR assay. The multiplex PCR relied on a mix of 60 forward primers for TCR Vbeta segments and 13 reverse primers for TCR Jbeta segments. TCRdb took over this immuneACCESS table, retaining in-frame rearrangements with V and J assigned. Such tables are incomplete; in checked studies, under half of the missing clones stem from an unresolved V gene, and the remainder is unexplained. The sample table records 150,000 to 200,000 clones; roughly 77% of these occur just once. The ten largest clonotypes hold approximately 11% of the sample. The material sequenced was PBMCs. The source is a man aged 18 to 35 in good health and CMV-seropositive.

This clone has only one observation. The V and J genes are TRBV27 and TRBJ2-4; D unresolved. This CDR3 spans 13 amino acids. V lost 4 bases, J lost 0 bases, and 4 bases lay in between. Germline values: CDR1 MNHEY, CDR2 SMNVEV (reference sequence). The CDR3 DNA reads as TGTGCCAGCAGTTCCTTAGCCAAAAACATTCAGTACTTC. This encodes CASSSLAKNIQYF.

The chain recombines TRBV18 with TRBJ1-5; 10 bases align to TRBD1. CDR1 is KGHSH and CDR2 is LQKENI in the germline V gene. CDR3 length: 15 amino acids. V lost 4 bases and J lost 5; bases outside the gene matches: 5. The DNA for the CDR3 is TGTGCCAGCTCACTCGACAGGGGGCCTTATCAGCCCCAGCATTTT. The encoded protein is CASSLDRGPYQPQHF.

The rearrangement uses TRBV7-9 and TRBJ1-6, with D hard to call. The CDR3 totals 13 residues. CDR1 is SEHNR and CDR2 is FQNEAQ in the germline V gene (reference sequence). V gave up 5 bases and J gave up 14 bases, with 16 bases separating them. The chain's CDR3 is CASSRNIEGALHF. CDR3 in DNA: TGTGCCAGCAGCCGCAACATAGAAGGAGCCCTCCACTTT.

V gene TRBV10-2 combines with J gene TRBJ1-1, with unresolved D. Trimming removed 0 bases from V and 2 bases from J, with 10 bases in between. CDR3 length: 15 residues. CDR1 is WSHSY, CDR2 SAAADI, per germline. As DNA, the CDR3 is TGCGCCAGCAGTGAGTCGACGGGAGTAAACACTGAAGCTTTCTTT. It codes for CASSESTGVNTEAFF.

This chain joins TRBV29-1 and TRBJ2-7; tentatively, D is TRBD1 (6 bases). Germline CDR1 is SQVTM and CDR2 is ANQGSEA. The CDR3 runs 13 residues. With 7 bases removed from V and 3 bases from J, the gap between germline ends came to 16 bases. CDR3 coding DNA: TGCAGCGCCCTAGGGCAGGGGATCTACGAGCAGTACTTC. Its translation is CSALGQGIYEQYF.

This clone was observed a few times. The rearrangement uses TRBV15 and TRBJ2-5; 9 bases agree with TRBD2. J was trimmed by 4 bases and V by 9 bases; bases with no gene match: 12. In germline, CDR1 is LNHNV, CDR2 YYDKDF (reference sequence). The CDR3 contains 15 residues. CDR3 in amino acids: CATSPPSGILETQYF. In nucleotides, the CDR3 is TGTGCCACAAGTCCACCTAGCGGGATCTTAGAGACCCAGTACTTC.

The DNA for the CDR3 is TGTGCCAGCAGCCAACTAACTAGCGGGACTAGCGAGCAGTACTTC. Protein product: CASSQLTSGTSEQYF. The chain recombines TRBV4-2 with TRBJ2-7, with 10 bases aligning to TRBD2. CDR1 is LGHNA, CDR2 YNFKEQ, per germline. This CDR3 is 15 amino acids long. J lost 6 bases, V lost 2 bases, and 7 bases had no gene match.

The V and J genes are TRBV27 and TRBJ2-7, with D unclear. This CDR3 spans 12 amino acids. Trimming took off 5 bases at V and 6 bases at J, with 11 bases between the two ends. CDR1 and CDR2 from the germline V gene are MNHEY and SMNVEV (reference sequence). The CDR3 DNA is TGTGCCAGCAGTCCTCCCCGCGGCGAGCAGTACTTC. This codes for CASSPPRGEQYF.

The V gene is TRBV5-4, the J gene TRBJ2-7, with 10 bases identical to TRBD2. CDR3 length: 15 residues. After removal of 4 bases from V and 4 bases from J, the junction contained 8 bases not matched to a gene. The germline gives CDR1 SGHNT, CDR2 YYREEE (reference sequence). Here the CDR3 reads CASSAPSGGGYEQYF. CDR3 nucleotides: TGTGCCAGCAGCGCCCCTAGCGGGGGTGGATACGAGCAGTACTTC. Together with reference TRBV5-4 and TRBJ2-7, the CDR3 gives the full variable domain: ETGVTQSPTHLIKTRGQQVTLRCSSQSGHNTVSWYQQALGQGPQFIFQYYREEENGRGNFPPRFSGLQFPNYSSELNVNALELDDSALYLCASSAPSGGGYEQYFGPGTRLTVT.

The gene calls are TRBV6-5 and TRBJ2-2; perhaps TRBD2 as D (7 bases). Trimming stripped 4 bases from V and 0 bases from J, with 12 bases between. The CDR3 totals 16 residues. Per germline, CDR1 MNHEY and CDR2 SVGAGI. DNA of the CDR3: TGTGCCAGCAGTTCTCCCGGGGGGCCGAACACCGGGGAGCTGTTTTTT. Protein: CASSSPGGPNTGELFF.

DNA for the CDR3: TGTGCCAGCAGCTTCACGACAGGGGCAACTGAAGCTTTCTTT. Its protein product is CASSFTTGATEAFF. The chain recombines TRBV7-8 with TRBJ1-1; TRBD1 aligns across 8 bases. CDR3 length: 14 amino acids. Germline V gives CDR1 SGHVS, CDR2 FQNEAQ. V shed 3 bases and J 5 bases; nucleotides not matched to a gene: 5.

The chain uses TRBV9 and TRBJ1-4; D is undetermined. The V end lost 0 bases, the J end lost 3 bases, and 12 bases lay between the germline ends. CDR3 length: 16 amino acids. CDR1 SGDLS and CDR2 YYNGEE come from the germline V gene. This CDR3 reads CASSVGGGASNEKLFF. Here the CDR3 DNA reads TGTGCCAGCAGCGTAGGGGGAGGCGCCTCTAATGAAAAACTGTTTTTT.

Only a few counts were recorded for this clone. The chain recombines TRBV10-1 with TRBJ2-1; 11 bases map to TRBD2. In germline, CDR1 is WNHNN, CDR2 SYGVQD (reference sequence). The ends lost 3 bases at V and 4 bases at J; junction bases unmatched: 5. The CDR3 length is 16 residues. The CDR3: CASSEILAGDYNEQFF. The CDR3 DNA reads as TGCGCCAGCAGTGAAATACTAGCGGGAGATTACAATGAGCAGTTCTTC.

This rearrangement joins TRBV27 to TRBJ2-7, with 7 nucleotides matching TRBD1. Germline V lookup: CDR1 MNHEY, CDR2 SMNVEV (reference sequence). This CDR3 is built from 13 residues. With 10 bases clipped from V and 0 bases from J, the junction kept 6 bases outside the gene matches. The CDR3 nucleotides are TGTGCCACGATGGACAGGAGCTCCTACGAGCAGTACTTC. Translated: CATMDRSSYEQYF.

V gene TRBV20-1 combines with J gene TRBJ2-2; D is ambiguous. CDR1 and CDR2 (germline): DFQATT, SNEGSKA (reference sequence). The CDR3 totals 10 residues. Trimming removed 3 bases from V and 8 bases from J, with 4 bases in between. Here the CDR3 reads CSASSGELFF. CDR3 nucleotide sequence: TGCAGTGCTAGTTCGGGGGAGCTGTTTTTT.